Presented here are 32 T cell receptor beta chains from one specimen sequenced in a study of blood T cell repertoires in COVID-19. TCRdb's copy holds only in-frame clones and misses some; the assay was immunoSEQ multiplex PCR. The table records fewer than 350,000 clones, about 85% of them present only once. Material: PBMCs or T cells enriched from blood (not recorded which). The receptors were gathered from a woman in her thirties who had been exposed to COVID-19.

The genes are TRBV24-1 and TRBJ2-3; the D gene is possibly TRBD1 (6 bases). The CDR3 spans 11 residues. Germline V gene sequence: CDR1 KGHDR, CDR2 SFDVKD. The ends were cut back, 9 bases at V and 6 bases at J, with 9 bases in the middle. CDR3 sequence: CATATGDTQYF. CDR3 nucleotide sequence: TGTGCCACCGCGACAGGTGATACGCAGTATTTT.

This clone was seen just once. V usage is TRBV9 and J usage is TRBJ2-1; D is undetermined. V was pared by 3 bases and J by 0 bases, with 13 bases between. CDR1 is SGDLS and CDR2 is YYNGEE in the germline V gene. This CDR3 region has 16 residues. Here the CDR3 DNA reads TGTGCCAGCAGCGCTCGGTTAATAAGCTCCTACAATGAGCAGTTCTTC. This encodes CASSARLISSYNEQFF.

This clone came up once. The CDR3 region has the DNA TGTGCCAGTAGTATGCCGACTAGCGGGGATGAGACCCAGTACTTC. Encoded protein: CASSMPTSGDETQYF. V is TRBV19 and J is TRBJ2-5, with 11 bases fitting TRBD2. V trimming: 3 bases; J trimming: 5 bases; junction bases outside the gene matches: 5. Germline CDR1 reads LNHDA; CDR2 reads SQIVND (reference sequence). This CDR3 spans 15 amino acids.

The V and J genes are TRBV7-2 and TRBJ2-5; TRBD2 might be the D (7 bases). V lost 2 bases to trimming and J lost 5 bases, with 21 bases between them. Germline V gene sequence: CDR1 SGHTA, CDR2 FQGNSA. The CDR3 length is 17 residues. The CDR3, as DNA: TGTGCCAGCAGCTTACGAGGGGGAGGGCTAAGGGCGGAGACCCAGTACTTC. This gives the protein CASSLRGGGLRAETQYF.

The chain employs TRBV27 and TRBJ2-7; unclear D gene. The germline gives CDR1 MNHEY, CDR2 SMNVEV (reference sequence). CDR3 size: 13 residues. V lost 6 bases and J 3 bases, leaving 12 bases between the germline ends. The CDR3 here is CASSEDPDYEQYF. The CDR3 DNA reads TGTGCCAGCAGCGAGGATCCAGACTACGAGCAGTACTTC.

This rearrangement joins TRBV3-1 (or the pseudogene TRBV3-2) to TRBJ1-5, with D possibly being TRBD1 (5 bases). The germline V gene encodes CDR1 LGHDT and CDR2 YNNKEL (reference sequence). The ends were cut back, 3 bases at V and 7 bases at J, with 19 bases in the middle. This CDR3 spans 16 amino acids. CDR3 protein: CASSHNPVQGGQPQHF. CDR3 bases: TGTGCCAGCAGCCATAACCCCGTTCAGGGTGGGCAGCCCCAGCATTTT.

This clone occurred a few times. This rearrangement joins TRBV6-1 to TRBJ2-7; 10 bases are a match to TRBD1. V trimming: 4 bases; J trimming: 6 bases; junction bases outside the gene matches: 12. CDR1 is MNHNS and CDR2 is SASEGT in the germline V gene. The CDR3 is 16 amino acids. The CDR3 bases are TGTGCCAGCAGTGGATACTCCGGGACAGGGGTAGCCGAGCAGTACTTC. It specifies CASSGYSGTGVAEQYF.

This chain links TRBV6-5 with TRBJ1-4, with D uncertain. CDR1 and CDR2 (germline): MNHEY, SVGAGI. This CDR3 has 15 residues. V was pared by 0 bases and J by 7 bases, with 12 bases between. The CDR3 spells CASSYSSQYSEKLFF. CDR3 bases: TGTGCCAGCAGTTACTCGTCACAGTATAGTGAAAAACTGTTTTTT.

Worth noting for this clone: Other DNA sequences in the sample encode the same CDR3. The V call is TRBV28, the J call TRBJ1-6; a possible D gene is TRBD1 (5 bases). The CDR3 is 14 amino acids. V lost 3 bases and J 7 bases, leaving 10 bases between the germline ends. Germline lookup yields CDR1 MDHEN and CDR2 SYDVKM. The chain's CDR3 is CASSLQGLNSPLHF. CDR3 in DNA: TGTGCCAGCAGTTTGCAGGGCCTGAATTCACCCCTCCACTTT.

The rearrangement joins TRBV19 to TRBJ2-2; 7 bases are shared with TRBD1. After removal of 1 base from V and 4 bases from J, the junction contained 3 bases not matched to a gene. In germline, CDR1 is LNHDA, CDR2 SQIVND (reference sequence). The CDR3 is 15 amino acids. Written as DNA, the CDR3 is TGTGCCAGTAGTATAGGGGGGACAGTCACCGGGGAGCTGTTTTTT. This sequence encodes CASSIGGTVTGELFF.

The CDR3, as DNA: TGTGCCAGCAGCTCTGCGGGCGGAGGTCATGGCTACACCTTC. It encodes CASSSAGGGHGYTF. The V and J genes are TRBV7-8 and TRBJ1-2, with no clear D. There are 14 residues in the CDR3. Trimming stripped 4 bases from V and 6 bases from J, with 15 bases between. Germline V gene data show CDR1 as SGHVS and CDR2 as FQNEAQ.

V gene TRBV28 combines with J gene TRBJ1-2, with 7 positions matching TRBD1. The germline V gene has CDR1 MDHEN and CDR2 SYDVKM. The ends lost 8 bases at V and 4 bases at J; junction bases unmatched: 10. This CDR3 is built from 14 residues. Here the CDR3 DNA reads TGTGCCAGCCTAAAGACAGGGACCCTCTATGGCTACACCTTC. Protein product: CASLKTGTLYGYTF.

V is TRBV7-8 and J is TRBJ2-2; 9 bases fit TRBD1. V lost 10 bases, J lost 4 bases, and 4 bases stayed unmatched. This CDR3 is 13 amino acids long. Per the germline V gene, CDR1 is SGHVS and CDR2 is FQNEAQ. The CDR3 reads CATGTGPTGELFF. The CDR3 nucleotides are TGTGCCACCGGGACAGGGCCCACCGGGGAGCTGTTTTTT.

V gene TRBV5-1 combines with J gene TRBJ2-3; 8 bases map to TRBD2. Trimming cost V 7 bases and J 0 bases; bases outside gene matches: 10. The CDR3 contains 16 residues. The germline V gene encodes CDR1 SGHRS and CDR2 YFSETQ. This CDR3 is CASGSTGRGSTDTQYF. The CDR3 DNA reads TGCGCCAGCGGGTCTACCGGGAGGGGAAGCACAGATACGCAGTATTTT.

This clone has just one count. The chain recombines TRBV5-4 with TRBJ1-1, with 7 bases that match TRBD1. The CDR3 is 18 amino acids. Germline CDR1 and CDR2: SGHNT and YYREEE (reference sequence). V dropped 1 base and J dropped 4; count of bases not matched to a gene: 16. This CDR3 is CASSLPGQSGIGGTEAFF. CDR3 nucleotide sequence: TGTGCCAGCAGCTTGCCGGGACAGTCCGGGATCGGGGGCACTGAAGCTTTCTTT.

The DNA of the CDR3 is TGCGCCAGCACCAGAGGGGGGCCCCAGCATTTT. Its protein product is CASTRGGPQHF. The rearrangement uses TRBV10-1 and TRBJ1-5; possible D gene TRBD1, 6 bases. The CDR3 is made up of 11 amino acids. V lost 7 bases and J 9 bases, leaving 10 bases between the germline ends. The germline CDR1 and CDR2 sequences are WNHNN and SYGVQD (reference sequence).

This chain uses TRBV5-1 with TRBJ2-7; 12 positions match TRBD2. CDR3 length: 16 residues. The V and J ends lost 5 bases and 2 bases, in that order; junction bases with no gene match: 8. Germline-derived CDR1 and CDR2 are SGHRS and YFSETQ. The CDR3, as DNA: TGCGCCAGCAGTTCAGGACTAGCGGGAAAAACCTACGAGCAGTACTTC. Its translation: CASSSGLAGKTYEQYF. The full variable domain, its missing parts supplied by reference TRBV5-1 and TRBJ2-7, is KAGVTQTPRYLIKTRGQQVTLSCSPISGHRSVSWYQQTPGQGLQFLFEYFSETQRNKGNFPGRFSGRQFSNSRSEMNVSTLELGDSALYLCASSSGLAGKTYEQYFGPGTRLTVT.

This chain links TRBV2 with TRBJ2-5, with D perhaps TRBD1 (5 bases). V lost 1 base, J lost 7 bases, and 13 bases lay in between. Looked up from germline, CDR1 is SNHLY and CDR2 is FYNNEI. The CDR3 spans 14 residues. The CDR3 spells CASSEGGRARTQYF. The CDR3 nucleotides read TGTGCCAGCAGTGAAGGGGGCAGGGCTAGGACCCAGTACTTC.

This chain links TRBV7-9 with TRBJ2-5; D not resolved. The V gene's germline CDR1 is SEHNR and CDR2 FQNEAQ (reference sequence). The V end was cut by 7 bases, the J end by 1 base, with 16 bases between. The CDR3 length is 15 residues. The CDR3 nucleotides read TGTGCCAGCACCCAATATTCACCAGTCCAAGAGACCCAGTACTTC. As protein: CASTQYSPVQETQYF.

This chain links TRBV24-1 with TRBJ1-5; a possible D gene is TRBD1 (5 bases). CDR3 length: 16 amino acids. Germline lookup yields CDR1 KGHDR and CDR2 SFDVKD. V lost 0 bases and J lost 0, with 8 bases in between. Here the CDR3 reads CATSDLTGYSNQPQHF. The CDR3 DNA reads as TGTGCCACCAGTGATTTGACAGGATATAGCAATCAGCCCCAGCATTTT.

This rearrangement joins TRBV2 to TRBJ2-5; maybe TRBD2 (5 bases). The germline V gene has CDR1 SNHLY and CDR2 FYNNEI. Trimming took off 2 bases at V and 5 bases at J, with 21 bases between the two ends. The CDR3 runs 17 residues. DNA of the CDR3: TGTGCCAGCAGTGAATGGGGTAGCGCTAAGAAATGGGAGACCCAGTACTTC. This encodes CASSEWGSAKKWETQYF. The full variable domain, its missing parts supplied by reference TRBV2 and TRBJ2-5, is EPEVTQTPSHQVTQMGQEVILRCVPISNHLYFYWYRQILGQKVEFLVSFYNNEISEKSEIFDDQFSVERPDGSNFTLKIRSTKLEDSAMYFCASSEWGSAKKWETQYFGPGTRLLVL.

The V call is TRBV18, the J call TRBJ1-4, with unresolved D. V was clipped by 3 bases and J by 6 bases, with 8 bases between them. CDR3 size: 13 residues. Germline V gene data show CDR1 as KGHSH and CDR2 as LQKENI. CDR3 region: CASSPPGDEKLFF. The DNA of the CDR3 is TGTGCCAGCTCACCCCCAGGTGATGAAAAACTGTTTTTT.

This chain uses TRBV7-3 with TRBJ2-1; tentatively, D is TRBD1 (6 bases). Trimming shortened V by 5 bases and J by 0 bases, and 11 bases separated the two germline ends. Germline V gene sequence: CDR1 SGHTA, CDR2 FQGTGA. This CDR3 is 15 amino acids long. CDR3 bases: TGTGCCAGCAGCCTCGGGGACAACTCCTACAATGAGCAGTTCTTC. Translated: CASSLGDNSYNEQFF.

The chain uses TRBV18 and TRBJ2-5; D is undetermined. Germline CDR1 is KGHSH and CDR2 is LQKENI. V lost 2 bases and J 4 bases, leaving 5 bases between the germline ends. CDR3 size: 12 residues. The CDR3 is CASSPTLETQYF. DNA of the CDR3: TGTGCCAGCTCACCAACTCTAGAGACCCAGTACTTC.

CDR3 protein: CASRSSGGPYNEQFF. The CDR3 nucleotides read TGCGCCAGCAGATCGTCAGGGGGACCCTACAATGAGCAGTTCTTC. The rearrangement links TRBV5-1 to TRBJ2-1; TRBD1 matches at 7 bases. After removal of 5 bases from V and 2 bases from J, the junction contained 7 bases not matched to a gene. CDR3 length equals 15 residues. Germline V CDR1 and CDR2: SGHRS, YFSETQ.

V and J are TRBV5-1 and TRBJ2-5; the match to TRBD2 covers 10 bases. Germline CDR1 SGHRS, CDR2 YFSETQ. The CDR3 covers 17 residues. V was clipped by 0 bases and J by 4 bases; unmatched bases: 9. The CDR3 protein is CASSLAPLAGVAETQYF. CDR3 in DNA: TGCGCCAGCAGCTTGGCTCCTCTAGCGGGAGTGGCAGAGACCCAGTACTTC.

The chain recombines TRBV19 with TRBJ1-5, with 10 bases matching TRBD1. Trimming took 8 bases from V and 4 from J; bases not matched to a gene: 17. Germline CDR1 reads LNHDA; CDR2 reads SQIVND (reference sequence). The CDR3 is 18 amino acids. DNA of the CDR3: TGTGCCAGTCTAGCACCACCCGGGACAGGGGCCGGGAATCAGCCCCAGCATTTT. Translating it yields CASLAPPGTGAGNQPQHF. The full variable domain, completed using reference TRBV19 and TRBJ1-5, is DGGITQSPKYLFRKEGQNVTLSCEQNLNHDAMYWYRQDPGQGLRLIYYSQIVNDFQKGDIAEGYSVSREKKESFPLTVTSAQKNPTAFYLCASLAPPGTGAGNQPQHFGDGTRLSIL.

This clone was counted a single time. The chain employs TRBV4-1 and TRBJ2-5; the D gene is possibly TRBD2 (6 bases). The CDR3 has 18 amino acids. In germline, CDR1 is MGHRA, CDR2 YSYEKL. V gave up 1 base and J gave up 4 bases, with 22 bases separating them. The CDR3 is CASSQGELRGGIGETQYF. In nucleotides, the CDR3 is TGCGCCAGCAGCCAAGGGGAATTAAGGGGAGGCATTGGAGAGACCCAGTACTTC.

V is TRBV19 and J is TRBJ1-5; D is ambiguous. The V and J ends lost 5 bases and 6 bases respectively, with 8 bases between them. The CDR3 runs 12 residues. The germline V gene encodes CDR1 LNHDA and CDR2 SQIVND (reference sequence). DNA of the CDR3: TGTGCCAGTAGTCAACAGCCTCAGCCCCAGCATTTT. This codes for CASSQQPQPQHF.

J is TRBJ2-7 and V is TRBV30, with unresolved D. The CDR3 is 12 amino acids. Germline CDR1 reads GTSNPN; CDR2 reads SVGIG (reference sequence). Trimming left V 2 bases short and J 5 bases short, with 10 bases between. In DNA form, the CDR3 reads TGTGCCTGGAGTCCAAGTCAGAACGAGCAGTACTTC. Translation: CAWSPSQNEQYF.

The rearrangement uses TRBV10-3 and TRBJ1-4; 8 bases are shared with TRBD1. The J segment lost 4 bases and the V segment lost 10 bases, leaving 11 bases of the junction unmatched. The CDR3 is 15 residues long. CDR1 and CDR2 from the germline V gene are ENHRY and SYGVKD. CDR3 sequence: CATGGRQGLNEKLFF. The CDR3 bases are TGTGCCACCGGTGGGAGACAGGGGCTTAATGAAAAACTGTTTTTT.

The chain carries TRBV7-8 and TRBJ2-7; D is uncertain. The CDR3 is 14 residues long. V was pared by 1 base and J by 6 bases, with 13 bases between. CDR1 SGHVS and CDR2 FQNEAQ come from the germline V gene. The CDR3 here is CASSLVPSLGEQYF. The CDR3 region has the DNA TGTGCCAGCAGCTTAGTTCCTAGTTTAGGCGAGCAGTACTTC. The whole variable domain, filled in from reference TRBV7-8 and TRBJ2-7, reads GAGVSQSPRYKVAKRGQDVALRCDPISGHVSLFWYQQALGQGPEFLTYFQNEAQLDKSGLPSDRFFAERPEGSVSTLKIQRTQQEDSAVYLCASSLVPSLGEQYFGPGTRLTVT.